This record covers a single T cell receptor (beta chain). As yet, its antigen is unknown. In the same sample, other DNA sequences code for this CDR3. Trimming at V came to 6 bases and at J to 7 bases, leaving 2 bases not matched to a gene. The CDR3 is made up of 10 amino acids. Germline V gives CDR1 SQVTM, CDR2 ANQGSEA. Expressed TCRB transcripts were sequenced, since all the RNA that had been isolated was reverse transcribed. The assay was immunoSEQ multiplex PCR, and TCRdb's table has in-frame clones only and misses some. The sample gives a few hundred thousand clones, roughly 16% of which show up once; approximately 0.019% is in the top ten. Blood was drawn once from each donor into heparinised tubes. The draws averaged roughly 120 mL. This sample was taken from a study of beta chain features in type 1 diabetes. Study-wide results and caveats: Moderately but significantly shorter TCRB CDR3s were found in Type 1 diabetes patients in all four CD4+ subsets. Sequencing from cDNA could over-represent high-TCR-expressing cells. Unsettled here was the matter of whether HLA type influences TCRB rearrangement.

The clonotype comes from a woman younger than 35 in good health. The sample consisted of naive CD4+ T cells from blood. This chain joins TRBV29-1 and TRBJ1-1; TRBD1 aligns across 7 bases. CDR3 protein: CSVRQGEAFF. The CDR3 nucleotides are TGCAGCGTCCGACAGGGTGAAGCTTTCTTT.